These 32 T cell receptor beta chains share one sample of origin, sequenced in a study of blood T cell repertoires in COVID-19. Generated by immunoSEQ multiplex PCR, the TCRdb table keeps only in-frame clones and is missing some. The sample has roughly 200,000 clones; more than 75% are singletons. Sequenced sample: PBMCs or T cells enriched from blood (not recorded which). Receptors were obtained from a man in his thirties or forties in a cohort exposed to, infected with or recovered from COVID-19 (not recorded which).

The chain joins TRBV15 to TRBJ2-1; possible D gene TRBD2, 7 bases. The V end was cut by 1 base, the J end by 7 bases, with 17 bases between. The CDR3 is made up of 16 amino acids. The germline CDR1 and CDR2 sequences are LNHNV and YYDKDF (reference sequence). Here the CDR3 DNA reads TGTGCCACCAGCAGAGTGCGCAGGGGACTAAGGAATGAGCAGTTCTTC. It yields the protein CATSRVRRGLRNEQFF.

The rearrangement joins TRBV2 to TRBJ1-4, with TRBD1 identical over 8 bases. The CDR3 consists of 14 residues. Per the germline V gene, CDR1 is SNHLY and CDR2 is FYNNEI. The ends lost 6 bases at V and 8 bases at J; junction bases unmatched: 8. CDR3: CASSLTGVGEKLFF. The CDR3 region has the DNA TGTGCCAGCAGCCTGACAGGGGTCGGCGAAAAACTGTTTTTT.

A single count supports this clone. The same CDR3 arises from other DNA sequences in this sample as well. The CDR3 protein is CASSLGQGAYEQYF. DNA for the CDR3: TGTGCCAGCAGTTTGGGACAGGGGGCGTACGAGCAGTACTTC. The V and J genes are TRBV28 and TRBJ2-7; TRBD1 matches at 12 bases. CDR1 is MDHEN and CDR2 is SYDVKM in the germline V gene. This CDR3 contains 14 residues. The trim removed 3 bases at V and 4 bases at J, leaving 1 base unmatched.

The CDR3, as DNA: TGTGCCAGCAGTTTTTTGGGACTAGCGGAGAACACCGGGGAGCTGTTTTTT. Its translation: CASSFLGLAENTGELFF. The rearrangement uses TRBV27 and TRBJ2-2; 11 positions match TRBD2. Per germline, CDR1 MNHEY and CDR2 SMNVEV (reference sequence). CDR3 length: 17 residues. The junction had 4 bases not matched to a gene; V was cut back by 3 bases and J by 1 base.

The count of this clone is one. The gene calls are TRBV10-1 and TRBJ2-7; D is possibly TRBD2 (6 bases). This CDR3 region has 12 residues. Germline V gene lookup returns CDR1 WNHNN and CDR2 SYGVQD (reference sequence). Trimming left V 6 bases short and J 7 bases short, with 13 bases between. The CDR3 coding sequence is TGCGCCAGCAGAACTAGCACGGGAGAGCAGTACTTC. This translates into CASRTSTGEQYF.

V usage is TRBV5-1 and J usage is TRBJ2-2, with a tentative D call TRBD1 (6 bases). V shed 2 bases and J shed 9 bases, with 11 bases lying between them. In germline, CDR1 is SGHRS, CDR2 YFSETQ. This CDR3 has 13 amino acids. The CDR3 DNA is TGCGCCAGCAGCTTAAACAGGGAAAGGGAGCTGTTTTTT. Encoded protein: CASSLNRERELFF.

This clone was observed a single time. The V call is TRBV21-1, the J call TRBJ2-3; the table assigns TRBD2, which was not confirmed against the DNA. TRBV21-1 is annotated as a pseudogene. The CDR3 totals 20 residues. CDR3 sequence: CASSKARLTSGVISTDTQYF. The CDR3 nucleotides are TGTGCCAGCAGCAAAGCCCGGCTGACTAGCGGGGTCATTAGCACAGATACGCAGTATTTT.

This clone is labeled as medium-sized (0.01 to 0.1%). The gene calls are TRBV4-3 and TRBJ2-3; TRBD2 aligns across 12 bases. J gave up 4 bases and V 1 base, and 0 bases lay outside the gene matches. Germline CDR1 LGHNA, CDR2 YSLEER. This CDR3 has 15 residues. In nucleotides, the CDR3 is TGCGCCAGCAGCCAAGGACTAGCGGGAGCAGATACGCAGTATTTT. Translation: CASSQGLAGADTQYF.

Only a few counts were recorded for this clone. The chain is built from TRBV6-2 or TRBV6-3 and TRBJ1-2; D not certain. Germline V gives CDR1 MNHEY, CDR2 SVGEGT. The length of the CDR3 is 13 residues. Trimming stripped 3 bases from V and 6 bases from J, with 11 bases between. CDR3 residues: CASSYSPRDGYTF. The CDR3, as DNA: TGTGCCAGCAGTTATTCTCCACGGGATGGCTACACCTTC.

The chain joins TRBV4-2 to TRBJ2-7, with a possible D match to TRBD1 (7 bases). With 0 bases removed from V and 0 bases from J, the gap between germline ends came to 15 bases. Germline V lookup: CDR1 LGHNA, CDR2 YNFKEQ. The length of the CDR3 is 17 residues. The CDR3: CASSQEGGRDSSYEQYF. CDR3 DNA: TGTGCCAGCAGCCAAGAGGGGGGTCGGGACAGCTCCTACGAGCAGTACTTC.

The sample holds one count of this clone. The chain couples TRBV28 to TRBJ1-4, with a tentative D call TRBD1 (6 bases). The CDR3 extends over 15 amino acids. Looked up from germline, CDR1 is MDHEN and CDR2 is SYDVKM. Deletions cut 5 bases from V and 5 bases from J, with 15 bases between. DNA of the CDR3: TGTGCCAGCAGTCCTCACGAACAGGGAAATGAAAAACTGTTTTTT. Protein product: CASSPHEQGNEKLFF.

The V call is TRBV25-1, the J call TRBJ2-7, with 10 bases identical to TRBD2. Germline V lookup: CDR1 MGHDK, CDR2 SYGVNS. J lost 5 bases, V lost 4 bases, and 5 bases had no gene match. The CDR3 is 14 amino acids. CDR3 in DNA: TGTGCCAGCAGTGGACTAGCGGGCTGGGACGAGCAGTACTTC. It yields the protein CASSGLAGWDEQYF.

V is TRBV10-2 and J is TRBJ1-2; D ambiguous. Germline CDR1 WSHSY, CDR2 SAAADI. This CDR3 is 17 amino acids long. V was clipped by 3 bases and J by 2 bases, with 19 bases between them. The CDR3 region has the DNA TGCGCCAGCAGTGATTTAGGTTGGGCAGTCTACAACTATGGCTACACCTTC. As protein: CASSDLGWAVYNYGYTF.

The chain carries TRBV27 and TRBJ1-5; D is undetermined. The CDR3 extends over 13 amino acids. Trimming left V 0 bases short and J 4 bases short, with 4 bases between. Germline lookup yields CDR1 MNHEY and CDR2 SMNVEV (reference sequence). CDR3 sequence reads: CASSLSSNQPQHF. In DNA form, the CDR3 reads TGTGCCAGCAGTTTATCGAGTAATCAGCCCCAGCATTTT.

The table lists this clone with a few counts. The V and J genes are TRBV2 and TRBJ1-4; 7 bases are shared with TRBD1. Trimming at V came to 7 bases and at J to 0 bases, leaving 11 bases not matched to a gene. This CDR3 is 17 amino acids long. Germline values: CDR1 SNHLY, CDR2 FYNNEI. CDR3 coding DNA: TGTGCCAGCATCTGGGACAGCGCCCTATCAACTAATGAAAAACTGTTTTTT. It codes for CASIWDSALSTNEKLFF.

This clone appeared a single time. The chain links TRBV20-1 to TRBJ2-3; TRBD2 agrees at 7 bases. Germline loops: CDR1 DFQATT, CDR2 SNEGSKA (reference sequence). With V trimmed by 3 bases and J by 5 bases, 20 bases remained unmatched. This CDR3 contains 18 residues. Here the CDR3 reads CSASRRLAVQKSRDTQYF. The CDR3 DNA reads TGCAGTGCTAGTCGTCGGCTAGCGGTACAGAAAAGTCGAGATACGCAGTATTTT.

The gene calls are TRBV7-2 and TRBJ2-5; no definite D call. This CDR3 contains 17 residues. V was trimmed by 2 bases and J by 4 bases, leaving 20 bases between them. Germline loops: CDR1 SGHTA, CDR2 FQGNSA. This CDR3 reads CASSLSLRAIFGETQYF. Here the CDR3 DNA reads TGTGCCAGCAGCTTATCCCTAAGAGCGATTTTCGGAGAGACCCAGTACTTC.

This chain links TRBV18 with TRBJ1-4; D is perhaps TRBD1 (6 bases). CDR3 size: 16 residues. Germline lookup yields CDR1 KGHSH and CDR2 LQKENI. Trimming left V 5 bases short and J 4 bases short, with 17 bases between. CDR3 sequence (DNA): TGTGCCAGCTCATCCGGGACAACGGTGATTAATGAAAAACTGTTTTTT. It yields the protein CASSSGTTVINEKLFF.

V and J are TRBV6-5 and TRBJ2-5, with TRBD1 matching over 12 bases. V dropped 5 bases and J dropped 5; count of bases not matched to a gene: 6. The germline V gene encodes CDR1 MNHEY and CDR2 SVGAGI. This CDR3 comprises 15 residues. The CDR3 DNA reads TGTGCCAGCAGTCGAGGGGACAGGGGGCTTGAGACCCAGTACTTC. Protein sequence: CASSRGDRGLETQYF.

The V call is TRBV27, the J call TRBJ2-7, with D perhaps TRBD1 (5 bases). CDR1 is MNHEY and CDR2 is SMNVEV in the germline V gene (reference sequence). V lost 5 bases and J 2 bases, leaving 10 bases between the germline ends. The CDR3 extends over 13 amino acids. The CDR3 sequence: CASSVDTAYEQYF. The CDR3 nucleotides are TGTGCCAGCAGTGTGGACACCGCCTACGAGCAGTACTTC.

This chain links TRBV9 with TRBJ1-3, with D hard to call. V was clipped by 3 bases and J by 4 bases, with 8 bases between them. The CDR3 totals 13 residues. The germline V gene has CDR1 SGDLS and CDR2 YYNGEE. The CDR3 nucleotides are TGTGCCAGCAGCGCCGTGCGGGGAAACACCATATATTTT. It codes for CASSAVRGNTIYF.

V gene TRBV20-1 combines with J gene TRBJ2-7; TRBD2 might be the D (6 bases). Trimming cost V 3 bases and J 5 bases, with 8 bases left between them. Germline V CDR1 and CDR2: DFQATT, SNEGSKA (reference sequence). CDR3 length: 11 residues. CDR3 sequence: CSAREGNEQYF. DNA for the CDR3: TGCAGTGCTAGGGAGGGGAACGAGCAGTACTTC.

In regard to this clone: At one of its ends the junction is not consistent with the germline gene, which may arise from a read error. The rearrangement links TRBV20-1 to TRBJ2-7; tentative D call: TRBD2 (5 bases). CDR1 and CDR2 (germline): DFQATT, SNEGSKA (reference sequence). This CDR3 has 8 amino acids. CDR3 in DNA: TGCGAAGCGAGAGGAGGTGCCTTC. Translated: CEARGGAF.

The CDR3 reads CTSSQSPGTSGKDNEQFF. In DNA, the CDR3 is TGCACCAGCAGCCAGAGTCCCGGGACTAGCGGGAAGGACAATGAGCAGTTCTTC. The V call is TRBV1, the J call TRBJ2-1; the DNA was not compared with TRBD2, the D call given in the table. TRBV1 is a pseudogene. This CDR3 contains 18 residues.

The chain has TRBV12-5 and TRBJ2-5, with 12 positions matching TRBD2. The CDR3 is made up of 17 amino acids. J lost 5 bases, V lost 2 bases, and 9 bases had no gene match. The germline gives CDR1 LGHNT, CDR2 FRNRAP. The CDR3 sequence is CASGLSRTSGTGETQYF. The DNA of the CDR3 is TGTGCTAGTGGTTTGTCCCGGACTAGCGGGACGGGTGAGACCCAGTACTTC.

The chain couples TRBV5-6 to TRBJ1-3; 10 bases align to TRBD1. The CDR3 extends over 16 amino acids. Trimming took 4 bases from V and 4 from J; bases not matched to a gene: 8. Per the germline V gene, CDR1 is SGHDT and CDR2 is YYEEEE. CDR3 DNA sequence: TGTGCCAGCAGCCAACCGGGACAGGGGTTGGGAAACACCATATATTTT. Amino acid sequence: CASSQPGQGLGNTIYF.

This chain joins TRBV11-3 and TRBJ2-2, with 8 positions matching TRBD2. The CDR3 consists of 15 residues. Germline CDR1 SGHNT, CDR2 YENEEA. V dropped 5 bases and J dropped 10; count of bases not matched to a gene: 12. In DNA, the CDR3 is TGTGCCAGCAGCGAGGGTTCTTTAGCGGGGCCGGAGCTGTTTTTT. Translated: CASSEGSLAGPELFF.

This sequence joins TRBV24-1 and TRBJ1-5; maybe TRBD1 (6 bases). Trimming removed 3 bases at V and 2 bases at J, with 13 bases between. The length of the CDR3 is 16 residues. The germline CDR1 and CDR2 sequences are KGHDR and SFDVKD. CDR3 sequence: CATSDGTSYGNQPQHF. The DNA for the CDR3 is TGTGCCACCAGTGATGGGACATCGTACGGCAATCAGCCCCAGCATTTT.

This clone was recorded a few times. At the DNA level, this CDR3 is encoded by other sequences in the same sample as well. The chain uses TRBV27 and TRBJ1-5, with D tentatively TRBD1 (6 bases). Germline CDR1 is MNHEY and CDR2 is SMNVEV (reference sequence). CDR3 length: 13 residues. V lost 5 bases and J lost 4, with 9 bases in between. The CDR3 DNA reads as TGTGCCAGCAGTCTTGGACAGAATCAGCCCCAGCATTTT. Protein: CASSLGQNQPQHF.

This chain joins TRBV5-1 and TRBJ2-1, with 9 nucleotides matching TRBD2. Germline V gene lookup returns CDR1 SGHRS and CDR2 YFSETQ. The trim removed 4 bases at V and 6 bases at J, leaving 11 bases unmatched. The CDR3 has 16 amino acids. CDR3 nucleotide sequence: TGCGCCAGCAGCCCCCCTAGGACTAGCGAATCCAATGAGCAGTTCTTC. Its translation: CASSPPRTSESNEQFF.

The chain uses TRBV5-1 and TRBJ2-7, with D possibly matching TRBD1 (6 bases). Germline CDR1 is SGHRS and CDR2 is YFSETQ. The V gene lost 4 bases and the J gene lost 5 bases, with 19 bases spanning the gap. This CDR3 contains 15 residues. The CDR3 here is CASSGGGSGNHEQYF. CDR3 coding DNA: TGCGCCAGCAGCGGGGGCGGCTCGGGTAACCACGAGCAGTACTTC. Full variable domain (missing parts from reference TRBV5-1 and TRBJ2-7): KAGVTQTPRYLIKTRGQQVTLSCSPISGHRSVSWYQQTPGQGLQFLFEYFSETQRNKGNFPGRFSGRQFSNSRSEMNVSTLELGDSALYLCASSGGGSGNHEQYFGPGTRLTVT.

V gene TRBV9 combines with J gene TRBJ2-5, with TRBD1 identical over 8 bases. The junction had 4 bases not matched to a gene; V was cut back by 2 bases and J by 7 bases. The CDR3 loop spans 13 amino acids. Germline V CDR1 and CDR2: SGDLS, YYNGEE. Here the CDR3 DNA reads TGTGCCAGCAGCGTCGACAGGGGCGGGACCCAGTACTTC. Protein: CASSVDRGGTQYF.